Reported below is one TCR beta chain. The target antigen is unknown. Per germline, CDR1 MDHEN and CDR2 SYDVKM. V lost 3 bases, J lost 0 bases, and 12 bases lay in between. The length of the CDR3 is 15 residues. The entry originates in a study of post-analysis software for immune sequencing data. Unique-molecular-identifier-tagged TCR beta cDNA libraries were used. TCRdb re-called the PCR reads with MiXCR, one entry per CDR3 protein. The sample consists of around 440,000 distinct CDR3 sequences, under 55% of them appearing once. General observations from the study: In multiple sclerosis, normalized Chao1 diversity was significantly below that of controls. A handful of TRBV segments appeared more often in patients than in controls, and TRBV5-6, TRBV5-1 and TRBV20-1 were among these.

The receptor comes from a girl between 5 and 17 years old with multiple sclerosis. The chain links TRBV28 to TRBJ2-7; the D gene could be TRBD1 or TRBD2 (5 bases each). The specimen was blood. The CDR3 sequence is CASSLVARGSYEQYF. Written as DNA, the CDR3 is TGTGCCAGCAGTTTGGTAGCGAGGGGCTCCTACGAGCAGTACTTC.